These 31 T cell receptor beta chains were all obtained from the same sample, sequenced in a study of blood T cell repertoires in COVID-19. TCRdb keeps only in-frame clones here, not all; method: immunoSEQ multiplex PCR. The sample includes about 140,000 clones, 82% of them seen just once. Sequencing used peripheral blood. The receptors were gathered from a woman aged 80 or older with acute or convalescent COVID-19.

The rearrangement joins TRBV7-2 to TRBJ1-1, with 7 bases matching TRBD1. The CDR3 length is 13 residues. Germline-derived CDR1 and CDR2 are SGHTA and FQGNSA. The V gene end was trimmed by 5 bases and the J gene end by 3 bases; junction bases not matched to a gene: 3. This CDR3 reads CASSPRGDTEAFF. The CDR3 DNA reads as TGTGCCAGCAGCCCCAGGGGGGACACTGAAGCTTTCTTT.

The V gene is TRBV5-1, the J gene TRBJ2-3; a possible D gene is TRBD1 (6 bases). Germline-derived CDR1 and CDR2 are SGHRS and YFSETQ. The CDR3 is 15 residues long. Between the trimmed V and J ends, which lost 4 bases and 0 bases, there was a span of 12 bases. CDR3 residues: CASSPQGPSTDTQYF. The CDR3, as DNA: TGCGCCAGCAGCCCCCAGGGGCCTAGCACAGATACGCAGTATTTT.

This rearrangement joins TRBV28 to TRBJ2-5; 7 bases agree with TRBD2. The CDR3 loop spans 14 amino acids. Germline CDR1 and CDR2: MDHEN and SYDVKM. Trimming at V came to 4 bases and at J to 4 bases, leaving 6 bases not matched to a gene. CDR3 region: CASSSSGVGETQYF. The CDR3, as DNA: TGTGCCAGCAGTTCTAGCGGCGTCGGAGAGACCCAGTACTTC.

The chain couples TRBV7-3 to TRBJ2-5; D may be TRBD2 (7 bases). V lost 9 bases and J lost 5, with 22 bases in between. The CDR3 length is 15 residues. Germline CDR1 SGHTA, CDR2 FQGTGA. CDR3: CARQGWRGSVETQYF. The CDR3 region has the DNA TGTGCCAGACAGGGCTGGCGGGGGAGTGTTGAGACCCAGTACTTC.

The CDR3 region is CASSPEGRSSYEQYF. DNA of the CDR3: TGTGCCAGCAGCCCGGAGGGCCGGAGCTCCTACGAGCAGTACTTC. V usage is TRBV7-8 and J usage is TRBJ2-7; TRBD2 is a possible D gene (6 bases). The CDR3 sequence is 15 residues long. With 5 bases removed from V and 0 bases from J, the gap between germline ends came to 14 bases. Germline values: CDR1 SGHVS, CDR2 FQNEAQ.

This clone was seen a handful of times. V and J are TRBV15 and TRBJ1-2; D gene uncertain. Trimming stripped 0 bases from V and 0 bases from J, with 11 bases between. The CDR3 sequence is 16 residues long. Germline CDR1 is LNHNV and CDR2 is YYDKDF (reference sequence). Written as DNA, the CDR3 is TGTGCCACCAGCAGAGATCTTACAGCTGCTAACTATGGCTACACCTTC. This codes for CATSRDLTAANYGYTF. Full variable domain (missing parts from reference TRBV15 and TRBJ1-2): DAMVIQNPRYQVTQFGKPVTLSCSQTLNHNVMYWYQQKSSQAPKLLFHYYDKDFNNEADTPDNFQSRRPNTSFCFLDIRSPGLGDTAMYLCATSRDLTAANYGYTFGSGTRLTVV.

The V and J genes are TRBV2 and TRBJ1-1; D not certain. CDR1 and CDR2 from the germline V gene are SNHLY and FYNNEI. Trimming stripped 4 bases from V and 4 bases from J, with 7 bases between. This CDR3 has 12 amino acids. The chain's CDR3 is CASSGRGTEAFF. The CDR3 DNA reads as TGTGCCAGCAGTGGGCGGGGCACTGAAGCTTTCTTT. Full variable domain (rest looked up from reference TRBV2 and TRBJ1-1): EPEVTQTPSHQVTQMGQEVILRCVPISNHLYFYWYRQILGQKVEFLVSFYNNEISEKSEIFDDQFSVERPDGSNFTLKIRSTKLEDSAMYFCASSGRGTEAFFGQGTRLTVV.

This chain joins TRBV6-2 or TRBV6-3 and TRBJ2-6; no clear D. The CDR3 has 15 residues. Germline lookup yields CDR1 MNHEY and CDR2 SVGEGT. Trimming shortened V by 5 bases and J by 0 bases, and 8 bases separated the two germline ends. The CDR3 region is CASSHHSSGANVLTF. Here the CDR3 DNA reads TGTGCCAGCAGTCACCATAGCTCTGGGGCCAACGTCCTGACTTTC.

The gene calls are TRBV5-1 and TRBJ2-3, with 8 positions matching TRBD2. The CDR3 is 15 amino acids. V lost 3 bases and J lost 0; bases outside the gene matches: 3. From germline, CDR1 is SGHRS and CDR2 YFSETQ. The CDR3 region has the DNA TGCGCCAGCAGCTGGGCTAGCGGGAGCACAGATACGCAGTATTTT. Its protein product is CASSWASGSTDTQYF.

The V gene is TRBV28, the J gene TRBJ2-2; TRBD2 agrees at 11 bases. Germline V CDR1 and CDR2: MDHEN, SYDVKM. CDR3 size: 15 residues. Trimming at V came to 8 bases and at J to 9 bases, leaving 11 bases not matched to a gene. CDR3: CASLTLAGGTRELFF. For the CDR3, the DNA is TGTGCCAGCCTGACCCTAGCGGGGGGTACCCGGGAGCTGTTTTTT.

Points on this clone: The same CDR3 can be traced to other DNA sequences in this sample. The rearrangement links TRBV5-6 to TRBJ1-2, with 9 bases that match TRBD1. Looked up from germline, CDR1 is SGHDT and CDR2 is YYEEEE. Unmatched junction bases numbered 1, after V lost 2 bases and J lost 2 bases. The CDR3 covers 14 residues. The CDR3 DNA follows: TGTGCCAGCAGCTTAGGACAGGGGAACTATGGCTACACCTTC. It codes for CASSLGQGNYGYTF.

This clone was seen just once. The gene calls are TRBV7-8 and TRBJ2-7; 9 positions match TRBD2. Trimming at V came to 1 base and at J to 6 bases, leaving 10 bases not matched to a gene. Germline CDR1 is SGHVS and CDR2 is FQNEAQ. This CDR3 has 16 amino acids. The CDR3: CASSLGLVGLASEQYF. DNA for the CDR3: TGTGCCAGCAGCTTAGGCCTAGTGGGACTAGCCTCCGAGCAGTACTTC.

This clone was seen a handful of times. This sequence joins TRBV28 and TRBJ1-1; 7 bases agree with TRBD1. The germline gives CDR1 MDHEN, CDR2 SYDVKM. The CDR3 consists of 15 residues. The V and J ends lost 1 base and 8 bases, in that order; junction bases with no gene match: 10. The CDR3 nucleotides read TGTGCCAGCAGTTTATTAAGGCAGGGGGTGAGGGAAGCTTTCTTT. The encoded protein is CASSLLRQGVREAFF.

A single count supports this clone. CDR3 protein: CATSGNPGQGSGTDTQYF. The CDR3 DNA is TGTGCCACCAGCGGAAATCCGGGACAGGGTTCGGGCACAGATACGCAGTATTTT. The chain is built from TRBV15 and TRBJ2-3, with TRBD1 matching over 9 bases. CDR3 size: 18 residues. Germline loops: CDR1 LNHNV, CDR2 YYDKDF (reference sequence). V shed 5 bases and J 1 base; nucleotides not matched to a gene: 13.

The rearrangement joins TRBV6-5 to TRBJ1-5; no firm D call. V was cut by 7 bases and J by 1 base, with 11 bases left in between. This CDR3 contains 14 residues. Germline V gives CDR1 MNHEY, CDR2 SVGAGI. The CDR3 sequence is CASTRGWSNQPQHF. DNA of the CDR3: TGTGCCAGCACGCGGGGTTGGAGCAATCAGCCCCAGCATTTT.

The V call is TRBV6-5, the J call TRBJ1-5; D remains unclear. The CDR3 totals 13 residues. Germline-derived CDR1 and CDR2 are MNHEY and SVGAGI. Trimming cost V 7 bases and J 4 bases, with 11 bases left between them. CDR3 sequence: CASMWAMNQPQHF. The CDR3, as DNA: TGTGCCAGCATGTGGGCGATGAATCAGCCCCAGCATTTT.

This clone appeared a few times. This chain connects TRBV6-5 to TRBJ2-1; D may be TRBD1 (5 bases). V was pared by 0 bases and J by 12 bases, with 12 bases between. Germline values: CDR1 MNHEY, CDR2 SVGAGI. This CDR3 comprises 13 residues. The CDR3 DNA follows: TGTGCCAGCAGTTACTCCAGGGTCCAGGTGCAGTTCTTC. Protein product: CASSYSRVQVQFF.

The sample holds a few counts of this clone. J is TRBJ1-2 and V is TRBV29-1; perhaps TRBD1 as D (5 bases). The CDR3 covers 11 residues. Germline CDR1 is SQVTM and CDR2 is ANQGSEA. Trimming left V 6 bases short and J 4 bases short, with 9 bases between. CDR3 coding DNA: TGCAGCGTGGGAGGGGTCTATGGCTACACCTTC. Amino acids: CSVGGVYGYTF.

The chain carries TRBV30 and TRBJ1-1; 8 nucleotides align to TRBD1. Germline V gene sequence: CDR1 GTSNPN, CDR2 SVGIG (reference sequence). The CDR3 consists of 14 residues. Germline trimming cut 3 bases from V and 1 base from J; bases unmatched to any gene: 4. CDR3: CAWRRQGWNTEAFF. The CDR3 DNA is TGTGCCTGGAGAAGACAGGGGTGGAACACTGAAGCTTTCTTT.

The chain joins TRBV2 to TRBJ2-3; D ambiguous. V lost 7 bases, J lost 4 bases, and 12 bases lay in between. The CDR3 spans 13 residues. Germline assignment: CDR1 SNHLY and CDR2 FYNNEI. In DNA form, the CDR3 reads TGTGCCAGCACATCGCGAATCTCAGATACGCAGTATTTT. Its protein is CASTSRISDTQYF.

The CDR3 nucleotides are TGTGCCAGCAGTTTATCTGGGCACGAGCAGTACTTC. Residues: CASSLSGHEQYF. The chain recombines TRBV28 with TRBJ2-7, with unresolved D. V was trimmed by 1 base and J by 5 bases, leaving 6 bases between them. CDR1 MDHEN and CDR2 SYDVKM come from the germline V gene. The CDR3 is 12 amino acids. Full variable domain (outside the CDR3, taken from reference TRBV28 and TRBJ2-7): DVKVTQSSRYLVKRTGEKVFLECVQDMDHENMFWYRQDPGLGLRLIYFSYDVKMKEKGDIPEGYSVSREKKERFSLILESASTNQTSMYLCASSLSGHEQYFGPGTRLTVT.

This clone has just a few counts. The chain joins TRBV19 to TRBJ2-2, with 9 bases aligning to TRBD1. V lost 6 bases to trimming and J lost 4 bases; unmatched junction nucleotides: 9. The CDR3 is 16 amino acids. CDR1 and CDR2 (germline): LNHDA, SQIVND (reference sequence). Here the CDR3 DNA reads TGTGCCAGTAGCCGGGACAGGGCTGGTGGCACCGGGGAGCTGTTTTTT. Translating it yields CASSRDRAGGTGELFF.

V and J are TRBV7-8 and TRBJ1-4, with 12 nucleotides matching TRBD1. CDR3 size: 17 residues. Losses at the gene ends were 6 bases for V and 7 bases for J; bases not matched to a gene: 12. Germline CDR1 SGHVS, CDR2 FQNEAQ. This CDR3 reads CASRYRDRGQSGEKLFF. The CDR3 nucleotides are TGTGCCAGCAGATACCGGGACAGGGGGCAATCTGGTGAAAAACTGTTTTTT.

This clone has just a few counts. The CDR3, as DNA: TGTGCCAGCAGCTTACAGGCTATGGACTATGGCTACACCTTC. It yields the protein CASSLQAMDYGYTF. The rearrangement uses TRBV7-9 and TRBJ1-2; D unresolved. V lost 2 bases to trimming and J lost 3 bases, with 10 bases between them. This CDR3 spans 14 amino acids. Germline V gene lookup returns CDR1 SEHNR and CDR2 FQNEAQ (reference sequence).

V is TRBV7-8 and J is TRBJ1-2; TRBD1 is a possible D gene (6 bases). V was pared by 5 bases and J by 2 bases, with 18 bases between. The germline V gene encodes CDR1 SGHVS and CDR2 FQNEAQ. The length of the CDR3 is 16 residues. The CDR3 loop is CASSREGWGQNYGYTF. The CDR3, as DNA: TGTGCCAGCAGCCGTGAGGGCTGGGGGCAAAACTATGGCTACACCTTC.

CDR3 DNA sequence: TGCGCCAGCAGCCAGACTAGCGGGAGTAGACCCAATGAGCAGTTCTTC. Protein sequence: CASSQTSGSRPNEQFF. The V call is TRBV4-1, the J call TRBJ2-1; 12 bases match TRBD2. The CDR3 extends over 16 amino acids. Germline trimming cut 3 bases from V and 6 bases from J; bases unmatched to any gene: 6. CDR1 MGHRA and CDR2 YSYEKL come from the germline V gene.

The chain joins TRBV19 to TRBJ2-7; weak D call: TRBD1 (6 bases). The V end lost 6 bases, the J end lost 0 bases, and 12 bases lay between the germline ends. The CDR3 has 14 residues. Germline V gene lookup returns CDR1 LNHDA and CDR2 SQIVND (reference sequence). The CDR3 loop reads CASSRGQISYEQYF. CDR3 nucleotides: TGTGCCAGTAGCAGAGGACAGATCTCCTACGAGCAGTACTTC.

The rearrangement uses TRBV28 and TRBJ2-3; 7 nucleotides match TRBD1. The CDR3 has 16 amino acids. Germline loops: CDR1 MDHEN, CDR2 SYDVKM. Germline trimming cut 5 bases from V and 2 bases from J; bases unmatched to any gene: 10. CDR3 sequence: CASSPTGVGNTDTQYF. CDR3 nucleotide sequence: TGTGCCAGCAGTCCCACAGGGGTCGGGAACACAGATACGCAGTATTTT.

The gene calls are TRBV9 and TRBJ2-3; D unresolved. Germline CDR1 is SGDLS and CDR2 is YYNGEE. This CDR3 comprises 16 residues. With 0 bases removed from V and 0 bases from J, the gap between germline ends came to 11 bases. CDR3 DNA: TGTGCCAGCAGCGTAGGCCCGAGCCTTAGCACAGATACGCAGTATTTT. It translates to CASSVGPSLSTDTQYF.

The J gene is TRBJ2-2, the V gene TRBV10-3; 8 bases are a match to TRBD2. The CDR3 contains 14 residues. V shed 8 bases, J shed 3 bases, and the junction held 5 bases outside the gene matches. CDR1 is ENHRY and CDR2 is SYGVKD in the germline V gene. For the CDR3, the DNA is TGTGCCATCCGGGGGGGGGCAGACACCGGGGAGCTGTTTTTT. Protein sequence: CAIRGGADTGELFF.

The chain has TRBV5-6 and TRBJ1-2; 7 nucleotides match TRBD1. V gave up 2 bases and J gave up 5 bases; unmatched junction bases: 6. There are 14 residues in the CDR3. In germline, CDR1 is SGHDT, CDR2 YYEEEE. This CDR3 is CASSLGGLLYGYTF. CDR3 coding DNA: TGTGCCAGCAGCTTAGGGGGCCTTCTTTATGGCTACACCTTC.